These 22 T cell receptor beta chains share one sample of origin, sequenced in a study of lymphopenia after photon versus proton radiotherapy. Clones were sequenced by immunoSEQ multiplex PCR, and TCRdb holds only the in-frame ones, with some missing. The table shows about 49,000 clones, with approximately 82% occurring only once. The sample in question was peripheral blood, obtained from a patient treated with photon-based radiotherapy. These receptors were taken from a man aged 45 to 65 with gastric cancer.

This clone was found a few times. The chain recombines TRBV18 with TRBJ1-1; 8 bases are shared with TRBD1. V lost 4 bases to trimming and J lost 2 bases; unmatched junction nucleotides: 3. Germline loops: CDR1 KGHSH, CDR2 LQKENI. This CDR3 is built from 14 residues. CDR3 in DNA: TGTGCCAGCTCACAGGGACAGGCTAACACTGAAGCTTTCTTT. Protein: CASSQGQANTEAFF.

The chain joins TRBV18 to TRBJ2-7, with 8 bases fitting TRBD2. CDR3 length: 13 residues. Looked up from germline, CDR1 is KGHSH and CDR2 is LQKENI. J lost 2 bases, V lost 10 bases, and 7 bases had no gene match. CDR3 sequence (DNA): TGTGCCACCCACGGGGGGGTAACCTACGAGCAGTACTTC. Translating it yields CATHGGVTYEQYF.

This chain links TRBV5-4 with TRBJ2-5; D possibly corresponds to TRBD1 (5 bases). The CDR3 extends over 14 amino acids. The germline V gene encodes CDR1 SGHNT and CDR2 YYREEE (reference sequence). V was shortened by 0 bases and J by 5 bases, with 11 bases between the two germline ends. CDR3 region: CASSLAGLLETQYF. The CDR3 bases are TGTGCCAGCAGCTTGGCAGGGCTGTTGGAGACCCAGTACTTC.

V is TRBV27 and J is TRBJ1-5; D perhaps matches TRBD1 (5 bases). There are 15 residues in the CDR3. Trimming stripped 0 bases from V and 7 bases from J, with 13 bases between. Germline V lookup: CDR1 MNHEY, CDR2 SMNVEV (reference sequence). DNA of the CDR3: TGTGCCAGCAGTTTATCAGGAGTGAGGGACCAGCCCCAGCATTTT. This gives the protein CASSLSGVRDQPQHF.

The CDR3 DNA is TGTGCCAGCAGCTCTGGACTAGCGGGAGACTACAATGAGCAGTTCTTC. This codes for CASSSGLAGDYNEQFF. The genes are TRBV5-6 and TRBJ2-1; 13 bases match TRBD2. V was clipped by 3 bases and J by 3 bases; unmatched bases: 3. Germline assignment: CDR1 SGHDT and CDR2 YYEEEE. This CDR3 has 16 amino acids.

CDR3 residues: CASTDGGQETQYF. Written as DNA, the CDR3 is TGCGCCAGCACGGACGGCGGTCAAGAGACCCAGTACTTC. The rearrangement links TRBV10-2 to TRBJ2-5; D gene unclear. Trimming removed 7 bases at V and 2 bases at J, with 11 bases between. The CDR3 is 13 residues long. From germline, CDR1 is WSHSY and CDR2 SAAADI.

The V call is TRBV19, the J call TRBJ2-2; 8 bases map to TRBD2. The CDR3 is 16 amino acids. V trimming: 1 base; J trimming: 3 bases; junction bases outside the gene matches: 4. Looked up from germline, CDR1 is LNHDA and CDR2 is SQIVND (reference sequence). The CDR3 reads CASSIGGRTYTGELFF. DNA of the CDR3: TGTGCCAGTAGTATAGGCGGGAGGACCTACACCGGGGAGCTGTTTTTT.

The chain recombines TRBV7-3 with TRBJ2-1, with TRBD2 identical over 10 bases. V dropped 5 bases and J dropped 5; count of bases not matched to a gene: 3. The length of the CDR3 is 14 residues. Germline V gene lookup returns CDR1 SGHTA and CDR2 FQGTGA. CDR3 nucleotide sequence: TGTGCCAGCAGCCTAGCGGGAGTGAACAATGAGCAGTTCTTC. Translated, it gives CASSLAGVNNEQFF. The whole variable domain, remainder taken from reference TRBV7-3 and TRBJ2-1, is GAGVSQTPSNKVTEKGKYVELRCDPISGHTALYWYRQSLGQGPEFLIYFQGTGAADDSGLPNDRFFAVRPEGSVSTLKIQRTERGDSAVYLCASSLAGVNNEQFFGPGTRLTVL.

This CDR3 is CAWSSPIGAYEQYF. The CDR3 nucleotides are TGTGCCTGGAGCTCGCCAATTGGGGCCTACGAGCAGTACTTC. The genes are TRBV30 and TRBJ2-7; D call uncertain. CDR1 and CDR2 from the germline V gene are GTSNPN and SVGIG (reference sequence). The CDR3 covers 14 residues. V dropped 3 bases and J dropped 2 bases, with 14 bases sitting between them.

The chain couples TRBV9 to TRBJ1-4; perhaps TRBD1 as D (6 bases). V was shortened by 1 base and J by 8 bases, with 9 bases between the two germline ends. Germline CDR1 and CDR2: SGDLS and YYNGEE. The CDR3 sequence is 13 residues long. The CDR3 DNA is TGTGCCAGCAGCGTACGGGGGGGCGAAAAACTGTTTTTT. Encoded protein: CASSVRGGEKLFF.

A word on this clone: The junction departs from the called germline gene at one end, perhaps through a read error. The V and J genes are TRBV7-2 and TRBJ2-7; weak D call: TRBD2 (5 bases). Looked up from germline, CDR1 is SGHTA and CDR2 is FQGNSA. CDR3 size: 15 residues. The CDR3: CASSLTQFMMSTGDF. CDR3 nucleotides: TGTGCCAGCAGCTTAACCCAATTTATGATGAGCACCGGGGACTTC.

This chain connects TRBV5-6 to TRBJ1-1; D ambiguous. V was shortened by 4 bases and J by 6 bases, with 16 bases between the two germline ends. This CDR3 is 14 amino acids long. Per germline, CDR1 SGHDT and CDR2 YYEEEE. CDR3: CASSGGYGIPEAFF. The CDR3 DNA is TGTGCCAGCAGCGGCGGGTACGGGATCCCTGAAGCTTTCTTT.

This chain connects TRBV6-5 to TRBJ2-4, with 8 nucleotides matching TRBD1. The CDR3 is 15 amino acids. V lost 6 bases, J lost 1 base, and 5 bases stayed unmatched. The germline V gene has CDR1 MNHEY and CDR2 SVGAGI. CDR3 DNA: TGTGCCAGCAGGGACAGGGATGTGGCCAAAAACATTCAGTACTTC. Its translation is CASRDRDVAKNIQYF.

The CDR3 nucleotides are TGTGCCAGTAGTATAGATAGAGGGTTCACCGGGGAGCTGTTTTTT. This gives the protein CASSIDRGFTGELFF. The chain employs TRBV19 and TRBJ2-2, with TRBD2 as a possible D gene (5 bases). CDR1 is LNHDA and CDR2 is SQIVND in the germline V gene (reference sequence). Trimming took 0 bases from V and 4 from J, leaving 9 bases between them. The CDR3 has 15 residues.

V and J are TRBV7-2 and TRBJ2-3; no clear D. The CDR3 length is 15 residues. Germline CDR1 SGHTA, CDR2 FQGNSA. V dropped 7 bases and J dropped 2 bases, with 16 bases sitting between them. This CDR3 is CASTKDGSHTDTQYF. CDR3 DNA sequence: TGTGCCAGCACAAAGGACGGGTCCCACACAGATACGCAGTATTTT.

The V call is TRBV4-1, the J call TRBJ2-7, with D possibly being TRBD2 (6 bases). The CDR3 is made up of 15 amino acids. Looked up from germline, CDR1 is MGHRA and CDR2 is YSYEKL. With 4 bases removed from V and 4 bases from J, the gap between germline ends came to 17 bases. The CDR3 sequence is CASSPLWRGSYEQYF. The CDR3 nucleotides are TGCGCCAGCAGCCCTCTCTGGAGGGGATCGTACGAGCAGTACTTC.

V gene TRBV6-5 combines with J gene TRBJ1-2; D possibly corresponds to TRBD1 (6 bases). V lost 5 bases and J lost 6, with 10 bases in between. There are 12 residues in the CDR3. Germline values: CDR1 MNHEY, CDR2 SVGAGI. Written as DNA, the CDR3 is TGTGCCAGCAGTACAGGGAGTGATGGCTACACCTTC. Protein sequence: CASSTGSDGYTF.

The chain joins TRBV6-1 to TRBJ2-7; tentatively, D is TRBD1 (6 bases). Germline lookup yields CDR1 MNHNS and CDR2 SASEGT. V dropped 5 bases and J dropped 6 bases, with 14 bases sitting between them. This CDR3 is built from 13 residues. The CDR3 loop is CASSKIQGTEQYF. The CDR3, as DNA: TGTGCCAGCAGTAAAATACAGGGTACCGAGCAGTACTTC.

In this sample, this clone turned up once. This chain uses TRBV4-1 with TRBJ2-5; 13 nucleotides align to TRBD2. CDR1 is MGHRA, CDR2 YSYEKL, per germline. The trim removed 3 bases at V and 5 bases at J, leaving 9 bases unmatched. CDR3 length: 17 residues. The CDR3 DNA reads TGCGCCAGCAGCCAGGGAGGACTAGCGGGAGTTGGGGAGACCCAGTACTTC. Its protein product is CASSQGGLAGVGETQYF.

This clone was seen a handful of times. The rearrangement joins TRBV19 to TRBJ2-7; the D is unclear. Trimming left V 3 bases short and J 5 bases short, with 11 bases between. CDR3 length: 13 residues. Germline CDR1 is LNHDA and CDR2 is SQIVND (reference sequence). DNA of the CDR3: TGTGCCAGTAGTATTAACCGGGCTCACGAGCAGTACTTC. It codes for CASSINRAHEQYF.

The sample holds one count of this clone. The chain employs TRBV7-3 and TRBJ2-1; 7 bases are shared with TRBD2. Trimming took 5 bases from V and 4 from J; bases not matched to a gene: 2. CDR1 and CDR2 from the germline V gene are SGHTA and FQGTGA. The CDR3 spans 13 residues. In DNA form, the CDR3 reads TGTGCCAGCAGCCCCGGGGGGTACAATGAGCAGTTCTTC. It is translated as CASSPGGYNEQFF.

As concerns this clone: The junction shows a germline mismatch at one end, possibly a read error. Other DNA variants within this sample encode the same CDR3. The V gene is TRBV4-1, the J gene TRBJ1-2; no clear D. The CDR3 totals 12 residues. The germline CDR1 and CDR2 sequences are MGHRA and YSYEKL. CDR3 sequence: CASSQDRSALFF. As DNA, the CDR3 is TGCGCCAGCAGCCAAGATAGGTCAGCCCTATTCTTT.